The 2 T cell receptor beta chains below come from one sample, sequenced in a study of OX40 agonist ivuxolimab in advanced cancers. Libraries were prepared by immunoSEQ multiplex PCR; TCRdb keeps only in-frame clonotypes and omits some of them. The table lists about 62,000 clones, around four fifths of them singletons, with about 3.7% in the top ten. This specimen was CD4+ or CD8+ T cells sorted from blood, taken in a trial of the OX40 agonist ivuxolimab. The receptors shown here come from an adult with an advanced solid tumor such as melanoma, head and neck, liver or kidney cancer.

The V gene is TRBV2, the J gene TRBJ1-3; the match to TRBD1 covers 8 bases. Germline V CDR1 and CDR2: SNHLY, FYNNEI. J gave up 3 bases and V 3 bases, and 4 bases lay outside the gene matches. CDR3 length equals 15 residues. CDR3 in DNA: TGTGCCAGCAGTGAGATTGGACAGGGTGGAAACACCATATATTTT. It translates to CASSEIGQGGNTIYF.

This clone was seen a single time. V is TRBV27 and J is TRBJ2-2; D remains unclear. Trimming stripped 5 bases from V and 4 bases from J, with 11 bases between. The CDR3 totals 14 residues. CDR1 and CDR2 from the germline V gene are MNHEY and SMNVEV (reference sequence). CDR3 in amino acids: CASSPFQSTGELFF. CDR3 sequence (DNA): TGTGCCAGCAGTCCCTTTCAGTCCACCGGGGAGCTGTTTTTT.